The 8 T cell receptor beta chains presented below share a single source sample, sequenced in a study of vaccination effects on CD4 cells after COVID-19. After expansion with viral peptide pools in the ViraFEST assay, antigen-specific CD4+ T cells were sequenced. Cells that had been cultured for 10 days were the source of isolated CD4+ T cells. The healthy vaccine recipients, who had no prior SARS-CoV-2 infection, showed negative nucleocapsid antibodies. These TCRs are of unknown antigen specificity. Only in-frame clones appear in the TCRdb table, and some are missing; sequencing was by immunoSEQ multiplex PCR. Among about 43,000 clones listed, about 80% were seen once. Sequencing was performed on CD4+ T cells from PBMCs cultured with SARS-CoV-2 spike peptides, taken before COVID-19 vaccination. These receptors were taken from a human donor who received a COVID-19 vaccine.

The V call is TRBV6-5, the J call TRBJ1-1, with a possible D match to TRBD1 (5 bases). The CDR3 runs 13 residues. Germline-derived CDR1 and CDR2 are MNHEY and SVGAGI. The ends were cut back, 2 bases at V and 1 base at J, with 5 bases in the middle. CDR3 amino acids: CASSYDRNTEAFF. The CDR3 DNA sequence: TGTGCCAGCAGTTACGACAGGAACACTGAAGCTTTCTTT.

This chain connects TRBV7-2 to TRBJ2-2; D assignment may be TRBD1 or TRBD2 (6 bases each). The CDR3 length is 15 residues. The V end was cut by 4 bases, the J end by 5 bases, with 14 bases between. In germline, CDR1 is SGHTA, CDR2 FQGNSA. CDR3: CASSSPTGRTGELFF. For the CDR3, the DNA is TGTGCCAGCAGCTCACCAACAGGGAGGACCGGGGAGCTGTTTTTT.

The V and J genes are TRBV2 and TRBJ1-5; the D gene is possibly TRBD1 (6 bases). Trimming took off 4 bases at V and 4 bases at J, with 17 bases between the two ends. The germline CDR1 and CDR2 sequences are SNHLY and FYNNEI. The CDR3 runs to 16 residues. The CDR3, as DNA: TGTGCCAGCAGTGTCCGACGGGGGGCCACAAATCAGCCCCAGCATTTT. This codes for CASSVRRGATNQPQHF.

Comments on this clone: One end of the junction fails to match germline, which may point to a read error. V gene TRBV2 combines with J gene TRBJ2-1; 10 nucleotides agree with TRBD2. Germline-derived CDR1 and CDR2 are SNHLY and FYNNEI. The CDR3 runs to 12 residues. CDR3 protein: CASSDTAGGPVF. The CDR3 nucleotides read TGTGCCAGCAGTGATACAGCGGGGGGGCCGGTCTTC.

This clone was seen a handful of times. The rearrangement joins TRBV30 to TRBJ1-1, with TRBD1 as a possible D gene (5 bases). The CDR3 extends over 16 amino acids. The germline V gene has CDR1 GTSNPN and CDR2 SVGIG (reference sequence). Trimming took 0 bases from V and 2 from J, leaving 16 bases between them. The CDR3, as DNA: TGTGCCTGGAGTGTAATATATATTGGGGCCAACACTGAAGCTTTCTTT. The encoded protein is CAWSVIYIGANTEAFF.

V usage is TRBV19 and J usage is TRBJ1-2, with 7 bases that match TRBD1. The V and J ends lost 5 bases and 2 bases, in that order; junction bases with no gene match: 11. CDR3 length equals 16 residues. Germline V gives CDR1 LNHDA, CDR2 SQIVND (reference sequence). CDR3 residues: CASSPPLWTGNYGYTF. As DNA, the CDR3 is TGTGCCAGTAGTCCCCCTCTGTGGACAGGAAACTATGGCTACACCTTC.

The V gene is TRBV6-4, the J gene TRBJ2-7; TRBD2 agrees at 9 bases. Germline V gives CDR1 MRHNA, CDR2 SNTAGT. With 8 bases clipped from V and 5 bases from J, the junction kept 7 bases outside the gene matches. The CDR3 extends over 13 amino acids. CDR3 residues: CASGAGGTHEQYV. In DNA form, the CDR3 reads TGTGCCAGCGGAGCGGGGGGAACCCACGAGCAGTACGTC.

The chain's CDR3 is CASSTTSGGPYNEQFF. In DNA, the CDR3 is TGTGCCAGCAGCACGACTAGCGGGGGGCCCTACAATGAGCAGTTCTTC. This chain joins TRBV7-3 and TRBJ2-1; 13 nucleotides agree with TRBD2. From germline, CDR1 is SGHTA and CDR2 FQGTGA. The CDR3 loop spans 16 amino acids. Unmatched junction bases numbered 3, after V lost 5 bases and J lost 2 bases.